This TCR beta chain is from a study of blood T cell repertoires in COVID-19. For the study at large: T cells, B-cell-depleted T cells, or PBMCs supplied cDNA or gDNA.

The authors' processing: Cell counts per sample came from amplifying reference gene primers. Produced via immunoSEQ multiplex PCR; TCRdb's table is partial and in-frame only. V, J and clone size reflect that table, while D and trimming were determined from the DNA. Altogether about 92,000 clones are present, around three quarters being singletons, with the ten largest covering about 8.7%. The origin of this receptor is a man aged 45-60 years who had recovered from COVID-19. The sequencing input was peripheral blood.

Here the CDR3 reads CASSPRDGGGRETQYF. CDR3 nucleotide sequence: TGTGCCAGCAGCCCCCGGGATGGGGGAGGGAGAGAGACCCAGTACTTC. The chain recombines TRBV9 with TRBJ2-5, with 7 bases lining up with TRBD2. The CDR3 is 16 residues long. J was trimmed by 4 bases and V by 4 bases; bases with no gene match: 13. CDR1 is SGDLS, CDR2 YYNGEE, per germline.